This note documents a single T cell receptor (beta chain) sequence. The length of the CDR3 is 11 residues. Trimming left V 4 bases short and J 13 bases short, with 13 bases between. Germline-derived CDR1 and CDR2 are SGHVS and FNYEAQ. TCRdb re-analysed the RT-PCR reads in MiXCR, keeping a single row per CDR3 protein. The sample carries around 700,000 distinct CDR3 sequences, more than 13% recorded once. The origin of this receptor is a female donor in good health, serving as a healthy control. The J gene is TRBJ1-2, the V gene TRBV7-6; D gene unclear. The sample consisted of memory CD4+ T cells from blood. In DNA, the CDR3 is TGTGCCAGCAGCTCCCCGGTAGATTGCACCTTC. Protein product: CASSSPVDCTF.